This T cell receptor beta chain appears in the sequencing data of a study of blood T cells in healthy people across ages. About this clonotype: Its antigen is as yet unknown.

General study results and limits: Underestimates were what the diversity estimates from one million T cells were considered to be.

A sample-barcoded 5' primer and a J-beta primer mix were used in a second PCR of roughly 6 to 12 cycles. Each CDR3 protein is one row after TCRdb ran MiXCR on the 5' RACE reads. The sample includes some 670,000 distinct CDR3 sequences, around 50% of them seen just once. Isolation per sample recovered at least 6 million PBMCs. Total RNA extracted from each sample amounted to at least 5 micrograms. The receptor was isolated from a woman of 80 years or more in good health. The sequenced material came from blood.

The chain's CDR3 is CASSPLLMGYTF. CDR3 coding DNA: TGCGCCAGCAGTCCACTCCTTATGGGCTACACCTTC. The rearrangement uses TRBV5-1 and TRBJ1-2, with unresolved D. V lost 5 bases and J lost 8, with 13 bases in between. Germline values: CDR1 SGHRS, CDR2 YFSETQ. This CDR3 region has 12 residues.